The 30 T cell receptor beta chains below all came from one sample that was sequenced in a study of OX40 agonist ivuxolimab in advanced cancers. The data were produced by immunoSEQ multiplex PCR, yet TCRdb's version contains in-frame clones alone and is incomplete. The table has approximately 44,000 clones, approximately 80% seen once; the top ten hold more than 9%. The sequencing used CD4+ or CD8+ T cells sorted from blood, collected in a trial of the OX40 agonist ivuxolimab. The receptors originated from an adult with an advanced solid tumor such as melanoma, head and neck, liver or kidney cancer.

The chain links TRBV6-5 to TRBJ1-1; possible D gene TRBD1, 5 bases. The germline gives CDR1 MNHEY, CDR2 SVGAGI. The V gene lost 2 bases and the J gene lost 7 bases, with 8 bases spanning the gap. CDR3 length: 12 residues. CDR3: CASSYGGVEAFF. As DNA, the CDR3 is TGTGCCAGCAGTTACGGGGGGGTTGAAGCTTTCTTT.

This clone appeared a single time. This chain links TRBV21-1 with TRBJ2-7; the D call in the table, TRBD2, was not verified against the DNA. TRBV21-1 corresponds to a pseudogene. The CDR3 length is 21 residues. In DNA form, the CDR3 reads TGTGCCAGCAGCAAAGAGAGGAGGGCATTGGCGGGCAAAGTTTTGACCTACGAGCAGTACTTC. Translation gives CASSKERRALAGKVLTYEQYF.

The chain couples TRBV5-1 to TRBJ2-5; possible D gene TRBD1, 6 bases. The CDR3 totals 15 residues. The V gene lost 0 bases and the J gene lost 2 bases, with 11 bases spanning the gap. Germline CDR1 is SGHRS and CDR2 is YFSETQ. The CDR3 sequence is CASSLVGAPQETQYF. CDR3 DNA: TGCGCCAGCAGCTTGGTGGGGGCCCCTCAAGAGACCCAGTACTTC.

The gene calls are TRBV4-3 and TRBJ2-3; 7 positions agree with TRBD2. In germline, CDR1 is LGHNA, CDR2 YSLEER. The CDR3 contains 15 residues. Losses at the gene ends were 0 bases for V and 3 bases for J; bases not matched to a gene: 3. CDR3 sequence (DNA): TGCGCCAGCAGCCAAGATTGGCGGGAGACAGATACGCAGTATTTT. It yields the protein CASSQDWRETDTQYF.

This chain joins TRBV2 and TRBJ1-1; no definite D call. This CDR3 has 12 residues. Germline-derived CDR1 and CDR2 are SNHLY and FYNNEI. V lost 5 bases and J lost 5, with 9 bases in between. CDR3 DNA: TGTGCCAGCAGTTCGGGGAGGACTGAAGCTTTCTTT. The encoded protein is CASSSGRTEAFF.

The chain couples TRBV11-1 to TRBJ2-1; no firm D call. V was clipped by 2 bases and J by 0 bases, with 8 bases between them. Germline CDR1 SGHAT, CDR2 FQDESV (reference sequence). The CDR3 consists of 15 residues. CDR3 sequence: CASSLYQSSYNEQFF. The CDR3 DNA follows: TGTGCCAGCAGCTTATACCAGAGCTCCTACAATGAGCAGTTCTTC.

This clone is deemed large (0.1 to 1%). The chain is built from TRBV18 and TRBJ1-1; 7 nucleotides match TRBD1. CDR1 is KGHSH, CDR2 LQKENI, per germline. The CDR3 is 15 amino acids. Unmatched junction bases numbered 6, after V lost 4 bases and J lost 1 base. CDR3: CASSLHRGRNTEAFF. The CDR3 DNA reads as TGTGCCAGCTCACTTCACAGGGGCCGGAACACTGAAGCTTTCTTT.

The chain is built from TRBV19 and TRBJ1-2; D is perhaps TRBD1 (5 bases). The CDR3 totals 14 residues. The germline V gene encodes CDR1 LNHDA and CDR2 SQIVND (reference sequence). V lost 10 bases and J 4 bases, leaving 19 bases between the germline ends. The CDR3 region has the DNA TGTGCCACCCTAACAGGCCCAGGGACCTATGGCTACACCTTC. Translated, it gives CATLTGPGTYGYTF.

The V and J genes are TRBV6-6 and TRBJ2-7; 7 positions match TRBD2. The germline CDR1 and CDR2 sequences are MNHNY and SVGAGI (reference sequence). Trimming removed 7 bases from V and 3 bases from J; junction bases left unmatched: 12. The CDR3 has 15 residues. This chain's CDR3 is CASIERTGRGYEQYF. DNA of the CDR3: TGTGCCAGCATCGAGCGGACGGGGAGGGGCTACGAGCAGTACTTC.

V gene TRBV15 combines with J gene TRBJ1-1; D remains unclear. There are 13 residues in the CDR3. Germline assignment: CDR1 LNHNV and CDR2 YYDKDF (reference sequence). Trimming stripped 0 bases from V and 7 bases from J, with 9 bases between. For the CDR3, the DNA is TGTGCCACCAGCAGAGATTTAGCGGATGAAGCTTTCTTT. Translating gives CATSRDLADEAFF. Variable domain in full (rest from reference TRBV15 and TRBJ1-1): DAMVIQNPRYQVTQFGKPVTLSCSQTLNHNVMYWYQQKSSQAPKLLFHYYDKDFNNEADTPDNFQSRRPNTSFCFLDIRSPGLGDTAMYLCATSRDLADEAFFGQGTRLTVV.

This clone was seen more than once but under ten times. The gene calls are TRBV12-5 and TRBJ1-3, with D perhaps TRBD1 (5 bases). This CDR3 has 13 residues. Per germline, CDR1 LGHNT and CDR2 FRNRAP. The germline V and J ends were trimmed by 7 bases and 1 base, with 8 bases remaining between them. CDR3 in DNA: TGTGCTAGTGCCAGGGATTCTGGAAACACCATATATTTT. It is translated as CASARDSGNTIYF.

The CDR3 reads CASSLVSGRTDTQYF. The CDR3 nucleotides are TGTGCCAGCAGCTTAGTTAGCGGGAGAACAGATACGCAGTATTTT. This chain joins TRBV7-2 and TRBJ2-3, with 9 nucleotides matching TRBD2. Trimming cost V 1 base and J 3 bases; bases outside gene matches: 2. This CDR3 comprises 15 residues. Germline-derived CDR1 and CDR2 are SGHTA and FQGNSA.

The chain couples TRBV18 to TRBJ2-2, with 8 bases fitting TRBD1. CDR3 length: 15 amino acids. V was pared by 2 bases and J by 4 bases, with 3 bases of the junction left unmatched. The germline CDR1 and CDR2 sequences are KGHSH and LQKENI. Here the CDR3 reads CASSPGQGSTGELFF. The CDR3 DNA sequence: TGTGCCAGCTCACCAGGACAGGGTAGCACCGGGGAGCTGTTTTTT.

This chain uses TRBV25-1 with TRBJ1-5, with a possible D match to TRBD1 (6 bases). The germline V and J ends were trimmed by 2 bases and 7 bases, with 24 bases remaining between them. From germline, CDR1 is MGHDK and CDR2 SYGVNS. The length of the CDR3 is 18 residues. The CDR3 here is CASSELARTALEGQPQHF. The CDR3, as DNA: TGTGCCAGCAGTGAACTGGCGCGGACAGCTTTAGAGGGACAGCCCCAGCATTTT.

The genes are TRBV18 and TRBJ2-6; no clear D. The CDR3 is 15 amino acids. Trimming removed 4 bases at V and 4 bases at J, with 11 bases between. Germline CDR1 and CDR2: KGHSH and LQKENI. CDR3: CASSQSRSGANVLTF. The DNA of the CDR3 is TGTGCCAGCTCACAGAGCAGATCGGGGGCCAACGTCCTGACTTTC.

The chain combines TRBV2 with TRBJ1-5; D call uncertain. This CDR3 comprises 14 residues. Germline V gene sequence: CDR1 SNHLY, CDR2 FYNNEI. Trimming took off 2 bases at V and 7 bases at J, with 12 bases between the two ends. CDR3 bases: TGTGCCAGCAGTGAAAGTGGTAGAAAGCAGCCCCAGCATTTT. It encodes CASSESGRKQPQHF.

CDR3: CASRIRDTGELFF. As DNA, the CDR3 is TGTGCCAGCAGGATCAGGGATACCGGGGAGCTGTTTTTT. This chain links TRBV6-5 with TRBJ2-2; tentative D call: TRBD1 (5 bases). The germline V gene encodes CDR1 MNHEY and CDR2 SVGAGI. The CDR3 is 13 amino acids. The V end lost 6 bases, the J end lost 5 bases, and 10 bases lay between the germline ends.

There are a few counts of this clone. The chain employs TRBV18 and TRBJ2-2; a weak D match, TRBD1 (5 bases). The V end was cut by 2 bases, the J end by 4 bases, with 11 bases between. CDR1 KGHSH and CDR2 LQKENI come from the germline V gene. The CDR3 runs 15 residues. The CDR3 DNA reads as TGTGCCAGCTCACCAAAGGGTGGGGCCACCGGGGAGCTGTTTTTT. Translated, it gives CASSPKGGATGELFF.

V usage is TRBV20-1 and J usage is TRBJ2-7, with D uncertain. Deletions cut 6 bases from V and 1 base from J, with 7 bases between. This CDR3 spans 11 amino acids. Germline V gene data show CDR1 as DFQATT and CDR2 as SNEGSKA (reference sequence). The CDR3 loop reads CSAWMSYEQYF. CDR3 sequence (DNA): TGCAGTGCCTGGATGTCCTACGAGCAGTACTTC.

The chain uses TRBV4-3 and TRBJ1-2, with D perhaps matching TRBD1 (6 bases). Germline CDR1 reads LGHNA; CDR2 reads YSLEER. The length of the CDR3 is 15 residues. Trimming cost V 3 bases and J 8 bases, with 19 bases left between them. The CDR3 coding sequence is TGCGCCAGCAGCCAGGGCCGGGACACCCTGCAGGGCTACACCTTC. Translated: CASSQGRDTLQGYTF.

V usage is TRBV7-9 and J usage is TRBJ2-1; no clear D. Per the germline V gene, CDR1 is SEHNR and CDR2 is FQNEAQ (reference sequence). This CDR3 region has 11 residues. V was clipped by 11 bases and J by 5 bases, with 10 bases between them. The DNA for the CDR3 is TGTGCCCTCATGGGGAACAATGAGCAGTTCTTC. As protein: CALMGNNEQFF.

The table lists this clone with a count of one. This sequence joins TRBV7-9 and TRBJ2-7; possible D gene TRBD1, 6 bases. The CDR3 covers 12 residues. V lost 4 bases and J 5 bases, leaving 9 bases between the germline ends. CDR1 and CDR2 from the germline V gene are SEHNR and FQNEAQ (reference sequence). CDR3 nucleotide sequence: TGTGCCAGCAGCTACAGGGACCACGAGCAGTACTTC. Its protein is CASSYRDHEQYF. The full variable domain, with the rest looked up from reference TRBV7-9 and TRBJ2-7, is DTGVSQNPRHKITKRGQNVTFRCDPISEHNRLYWYRQTLGQGPEFLTYFQNEAQLEKSRLLSDRFSAERPKGSFSTLEIQRTEQGDSAMYLCASSYRDHEQYFGPGTRLTVT.

The chain carries TRBV5-1 and TRBJ2-7, with D possibly being TRBD1 or TRBD2 (5 bases each). V was cut by 0 bases and J by 1 base, with 11 bases left in between. CDR3 length equals 15 residues. Germline lookup yields CDR1 SGHRS and CDR2 YFSETQ. Here the CDR3 reads CASSLVQGASYEQYF. CDR3 coding DNA: TGCGCCAGCAGCTTGGTTCAGGGAGCTTCCTACGAGCAGTACTTC.

The V and J genes are TRBV5-1 and TRBJ1-3, with D unclear. Germline V gene sequence: CDR1 SGHRS, CDR2 YFSETQ. Trimming removed 4 bases from V and 0 bases from J, with 8 bases in between. This CDR3 has 14 amino acids. The CDR3 sequence is CASSPGNSGNTIYF. The CDR3 nucleotides read TGCGCCAGCAGCCCCGGGAACTCTGGAAACACCATATATTTT.

The J gene is TRBJ2-3, the V gene TRBV2, with TRBD1 as a possible D gene (5 bases). V was cut by 7 bases and J by 1 base, with 6 bases left in between. The CDR3 is 12 residues long. Germline-derived CDR1 and CDR2 are SNHLY and FYNNEI. CDR3 residues: CASKGGTDTQYF. The CDR3 DNA follows: TGTGCCAGCAAAGGGGGCACAGATACGCAGTATTTT.

This clone has only a few counts. The J gene is TRBJ1-2, the V gene TRBV30; the D is unclear. V was cut by 2 bases and J by 7 bases, with 11 bases left in between. Germline V CDR1 and CDR2: GTSNPN, SVGIG (reference sequence). This CDR3 is 12 amino acids long. The CDR3 coding sequence is TGTGCCTGGAGTCGCGGGCTGGGTGGCTACACCTTC. Its translation is CAWSRGLGGYTF.

This clone is medium-sized (0.01 to 0.1%). This chain uses TRBV7-6 with TRBJ2-7; 8 positions match TRBD1. V gave up 4 bases and J gave up 0 bases; unmatched junction bases: 5. This CDR3 has 15 residues. CDR1 is SGHVS and CDR2 is FNYEAQ in the germline V gene. CDR3 loop: CASSSVRGPSYEQYF. The CDR3 DNA sequence: TGTGCCAGCAGCTCGGTCAGGGGGCCCTCCTACGAGCAGTACTTC. The complete variable domain, with remaining parts taken from reference TRBV7-6 and TRBJ2-7, reads GAGVSQSPRYKVTKRGQDVALRCDPISGHVSLYWYRQALGQGPEFLTYFNYEAQQDKSGLPNDRFSAERPEGSISTLTIQRTEQRDSAMYRCASSSVRGPSYEQYFGPGTRLTVT.

The table lists this clone with a count of one. This chain links TRBV7-9 with TRBJ1-4; maybe TRBD1 (5 bases). V lost 2 bases to trimming and J lost 2 bases, with 9 bases between them. The CDR3 extends over 15 amino acids. From germline, CDR1 is SEHNR and CDR2 FQNEAQ (reference sequence). CDR3 coding DNA: TGTGCCAGCAGCTTACGCGGGGCGACTAATGAAAAACTGTTTTTT. It encodes CASSLRGATNEKLFF.

The V call is TRBV9, the J call TRBJ2-1; 7 nucleotides agree with TRBD2. CDR3 size: 16 residues. CDR1 is SGDLS and CDR2 is YYNGEE in the germline V gene. V was pared by 4 bases and J by 9 bases, with 16 bases of the junction left unmatched. CDR3 sequence reads: CASSSSSGGSLGEQFF. The CDR3 DNA sequence: TGTGCCAGCAGCTCATCCAGCGGCGGGAGTCTTGGTGAGCAGTTCTTC.

This chain connects TRBV18 to TRBJ2-7; TRBD1 aligns across 10 bases. Germline V gene lookup returns CDR1 KGHSH and CDR2 LQKENI. The CDR3 loop spans 13 amino acids. The J segment lost 7 bases and the V segment lost 5 bases, leaving 5 bases of the junction unmatched. The CDR3 is CASSSGTGVEQYF. The DNA for the CDR3 is TGTGCCAGCTCATCCGGGACAGGGGTTGAGCAGTACTTC.